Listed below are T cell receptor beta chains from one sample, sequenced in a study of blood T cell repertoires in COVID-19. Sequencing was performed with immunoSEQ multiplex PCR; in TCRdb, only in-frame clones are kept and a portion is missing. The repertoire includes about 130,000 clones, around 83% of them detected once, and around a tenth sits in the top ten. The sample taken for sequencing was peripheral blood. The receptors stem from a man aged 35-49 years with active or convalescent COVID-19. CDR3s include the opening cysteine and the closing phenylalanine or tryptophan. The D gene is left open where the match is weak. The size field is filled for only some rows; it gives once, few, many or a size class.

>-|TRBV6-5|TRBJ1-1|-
TGTGCCAGCAGTTACCAGGGGCCGTCCGAAGCTTTCTTT
CASSYQGPSEAFF
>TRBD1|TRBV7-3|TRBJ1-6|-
TGTGCCAGCAGCCTAGACAGGGGTAGGAATTCACCCCTCCACTTT
CASSLDRGRNSPLHF
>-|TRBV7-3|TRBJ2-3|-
TGTGCCAGCAGCTTTACAGACACAGATACGCAGTATTTT
CASSFTDTDTQYF
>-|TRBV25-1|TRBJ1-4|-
TGTGCCAGCAGCCCAGGGTTGAAAACTAATGAAAAACTGTTTTTT
CASSPGLKTNEKLFF
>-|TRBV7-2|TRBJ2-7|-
TGTGCCAGCAGCTTATATCGGGGAACCTACGAGCAGTACTTC
CASSLYRGTYEQYF
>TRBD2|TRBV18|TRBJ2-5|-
TGTGCCAGCTCACCACCGAAGACTAGCGGGGTTGAGACCCAGTACTTC
CASSPPKTSGVETQYF
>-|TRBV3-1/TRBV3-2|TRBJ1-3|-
TGTGCCAGCAGCCAAGACGGCGCGGCTGGAAACACCATATATTTT
CASSQDGAAGNTIYF
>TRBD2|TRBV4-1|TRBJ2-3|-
TGCGCCAGCAGCACCCAAAGCGGGGGGACCACAGATACGCAGTATTTT
CASSTQSGGTTDTQYF
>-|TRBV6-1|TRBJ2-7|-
TGTGCCAGCAGTGAATTTGACAGTGGGCCCTACGAGCAGTACTTC
CASSEFDSGPYEQYF
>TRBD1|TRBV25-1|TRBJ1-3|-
TGTGCCAGCAGTGCCAGGACAGGAGGAACTGGAAACACCATATATTTT
CASSARTGGTGNTIYF
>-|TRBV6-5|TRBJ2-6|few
TGTGCCAGCAGCCAAGGTGGGGCCGGGGCCAACGTCCTGACTTTC
CASSQGGAGANVLTF